This T cell receptor (beta chain) originates from a study of PD-1 blockade in classical Hodgkin lymphoma. Assay used: immunoSEQ multiplex PCR; TCRdb lists only in-frame clones, some missing. In the table there are 35,000 or so clones, 69% of which are singletons. Each and every patient relapsed after autologous stem cell transplantation, and patients got differing brentuximab vedotin exposure. Classifying best responses yielded complete response, partial response or progressive disease. The source is a human donor with classical Hodgkin lymphoma. The specimen was peripheral blood mononuclear cells (PBMCs), collected before the second cycle of nivolumab.

In DNA, the CDR3 is TGTGCCAGCAGCGGACGAATACTAGCAGGAAGGGAGCTGTTTTTT. Protein product: CASSGRILAGRELFF. The chain couples TRBV7-8 to TRBJ2-2, with D perhaps TRBD2 (6 bases). The germline V and J ends were trimmed by 5 bases and 9 bases, with 19 bases remaining between them. The V gene's germline CDR1 is SGHVS and CDR2 FQNEAQ. This CDR3 has 15 amino acids.